The next 8 T cell receptor beta chains were all read from a single sample in a study of T cells after yellow fever vaccination (dated by TCRdb to between 2018 and 2021). The library was made by 5' RACE. Sequenced on an Illumina NovaSeq 6000. TCRdb ran its own pipeline on the public reads, namely fastp trimming at Q25 and MiXCR clone calling, and kept in-frame beta chains. Under each unique CDR3 protein, matching rows form one entry showing the most common genes and DNA. Recorded for this sample are roughly 28,000 distinct CDR3 sequences; over 3.5% of them occurred a single time. 35% to 40% of the sample is in the top ten clones. Sample treatment or condition, as interpreted from the label and publication: live attenuated yellow fever vaccine strain. Sequenced material: PBMCs, either bulk or a sorted T-cell subset (CD4+, CD8+, memory, or dextramer-sorted; not recorded which), taken on the day of the yellow fever booster vaccination. All receptors come from a man aged 18 to 35 who received the YFV17D yellow fever vaccine.

This clonotype was seen repeatedly, ten times or more. The genes are TRBV6-4 and TRBJ2-3; D may be TRBD1 (5 bases). The CDR3 covers 13 residues. Germline assignment: CDR1 MRHNA and CDR2 SNTAGT. Trimming shortened V by 2 bases and J by 2 bases, and 5 bases separated the two germline ends. CDR3 region: CASSDGATDTQYF. The DNA of the CDR3 is TGTGCCAGCAGTGACGGGGCCACAGATACGCAGTATTTT.

The J gene is TRBJ1-2, the V gene TRBV9; 7 bases are shared with TRBD1. Germline V lookup: CDR1 SGDLS, CDR2 YYNGEE. CDR3 length: 16 residues. J was trimmed by 0 bases and V by 0 bases; bases with no gene match: 5. The CDR3 loop reads CASSVDNRGANYGYTF. DNA of the CDR3: TGTGCCAGCAGCGTAGACAACAGGGGTGCTAACTATGGCTACACCTTC. The full variable domain, rest sourced from reference TRBV9 and TRBJ1-2, is DSGVTQTPKHLITATGQRVTLRCSPRSGDLSVYWYQQSLDQGLQFLIQYYNGEERAKGNILERFSAQQFPDLHSELNLSSLELGDSALYFCASSVDNRGANYGYTFGSGTRLTVV.

This clonotype has a count of ten or more. The V call is TRBV10-3, the J call TRBJ2-1, with D possibly matching TRBD2 (7 bases). The CDR3 totals 13 residues. Trimming shortened V by 0 bases and J by 9 bases, and 9 bases separated the two germline ends. Germline V gene lookup returns CDR1 ENHRY and CDR2 SYGVKD. The CDR3 reads CAISESRGAEQFF. Here the CDR3 DNA reads TGTGCCATCAGTGAGTCTCGGGGGGCTGAGCAGTTCTTC.

This clonotype has ten or more counts. J is TRBJ2-1 and V is TRBV12-3 or TRBV12-4; 7 bases are a match to TRBD1. This CDR3 has 16 amino acids. The V segment lost 8 bases and the J segment 0 bases; nucleotides outside the gene matches: 10. The DNA for the CDR3 is TGTGCCAGCGGGGGAAGGGGGCAAAGCTCCTACAATGAGCAGTTCTTC. The encoded protein is CASGGRGQSSYNEQFF.

This clonotype has more than one count but fewer than ten. CDR3 region: CASSVHTSEGGPYSPLHF. CDR3 nucleotides: TGCGCCAGCAGTGTTCACACCTCGGAGGGCGGGCCCTATTCACCCCTCCACTTT. The rearrangement links TRBV23-1 to TRBJ1-6, with D uncertain. TRBV23-1 is given ORF status, its function remaining uncertain. This CDR3 has 18 amino acids. V lost 5 bases and J 8 bases, leaving 25 bases between the germline ends.

In its sample, this clonotype was seen many times. The gene calls are TRBV15 and TRBJ1-1, with D possibly being TRBD1 (5 bases). The CDR3 has 14 residues. V was pared by 5 bases and J by 8 bases, with 18 bases between. The germline gives CDR1 LNHNV, CDR2 YYDKDF (reference sequence). The CDR3 reads CATSPGIGGVEAFF. CDR3 nucleotides: TGTGCCACCAGCCCAGGGATTGGGGGGGTAGAAGCTTTCTTT.

There are many counts of this clonotype. The rearrangement joins TRBV4-3 to TRBJ1-1; D gene unclear. The germline V gene encodes CDR1 LGHNA and CDR2 YSLEER. The CDR3 totals 13 residues. The V end was cut by 0 bases, the J end by 5 bases, with 7 bases between. CDR3: CASSQEGVTEAFF. The DNA of the CDR3 is TGCGCCAGCAGCCAAGAGGGAGTTACTGAAGCTTTCTTT.

Ten or more counts support this clonotype. The chain recombines TRBV5-1 with TRBJ1-1, with D perhaps TRBD1 (6 bases). Trimming left V 6 bases short and J 4 bases short, with 19 bases between. This CDR3 contains 15 residues. In germline, CDR1 is SGHRS, CDR2 YFSETQ. CDR3 nucleotides: TGCGCCAGCACCGAGACAGGCTGGAGGGGCACTGAAGCTTTCTTT. The encoded protein is CASTETGWRGTEAFF. Combining the CDR3 with reference TRBV5-1 and TRBJ1-1 gives the whole variable domain KAGVTQTPRYLIKTRGQQVTLSCSPISGHRSVSWYQQTPGQGLQFLFEYFSETQRNKGNFPGRFSGRQFSNSRSEMNVSTLELGDSALYLCASTETGWRGTEAFFGQGTRLTVV.